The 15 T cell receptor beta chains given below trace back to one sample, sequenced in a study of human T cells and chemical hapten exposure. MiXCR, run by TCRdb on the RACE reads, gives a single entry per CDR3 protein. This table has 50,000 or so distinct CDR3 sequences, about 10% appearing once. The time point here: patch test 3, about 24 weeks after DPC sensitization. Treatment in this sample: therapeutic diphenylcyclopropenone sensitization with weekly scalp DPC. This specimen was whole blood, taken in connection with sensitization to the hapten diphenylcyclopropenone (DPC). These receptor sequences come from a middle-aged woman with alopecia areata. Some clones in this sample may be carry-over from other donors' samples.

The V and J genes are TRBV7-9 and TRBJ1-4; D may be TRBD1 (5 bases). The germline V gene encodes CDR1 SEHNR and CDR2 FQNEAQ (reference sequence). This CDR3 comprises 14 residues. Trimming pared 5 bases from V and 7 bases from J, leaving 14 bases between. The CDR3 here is CASSRTPGGEKLFF. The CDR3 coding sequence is TGTGCCAGCAGCCGAACACCTGGGGGTGAAAAACTGTTTTTT.

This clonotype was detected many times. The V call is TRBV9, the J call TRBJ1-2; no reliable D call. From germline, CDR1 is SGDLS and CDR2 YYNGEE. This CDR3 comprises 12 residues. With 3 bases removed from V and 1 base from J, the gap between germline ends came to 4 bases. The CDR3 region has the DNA TGTGCCAGCAGCGGCAGTAACTATGGCTACACCTTC. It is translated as CASSGSNYGYTF.

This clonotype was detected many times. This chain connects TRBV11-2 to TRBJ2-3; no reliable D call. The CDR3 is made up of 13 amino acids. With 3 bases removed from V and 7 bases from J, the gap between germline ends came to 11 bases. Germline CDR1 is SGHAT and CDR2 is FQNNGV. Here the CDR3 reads CASSLVRIHTQYF. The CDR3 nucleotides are TGTGCCAGCAGCTTGGTCCGGATCCATACGCAGTATTTT.

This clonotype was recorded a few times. The CDR3 DNA reads TGTGCCAGCAGCCCACAGGGTAGCCTAGCTGAAGCTTTCTTT. It translates to CASSPQGSLAEAFF. The V and J genes are TRBV7-2 and TRBJ1-1; perhaps TRBD1 as D (6 bases). This CDR3 region has 14 residues. The germline CDR1 and CDR2 sequences are SGHTA and FQGNSA. Deletions cut 5 bases from V and 6 bases from J, with 16 bases between.

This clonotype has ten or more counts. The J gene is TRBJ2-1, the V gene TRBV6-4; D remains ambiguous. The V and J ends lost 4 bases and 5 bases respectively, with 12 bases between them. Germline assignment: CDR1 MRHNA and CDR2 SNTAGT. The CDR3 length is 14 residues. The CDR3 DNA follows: TGTGCCAGCAGTGTAGAGGCTACCAACAATGAGCAGTTCTTC. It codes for CASSVEATNNEQFF.

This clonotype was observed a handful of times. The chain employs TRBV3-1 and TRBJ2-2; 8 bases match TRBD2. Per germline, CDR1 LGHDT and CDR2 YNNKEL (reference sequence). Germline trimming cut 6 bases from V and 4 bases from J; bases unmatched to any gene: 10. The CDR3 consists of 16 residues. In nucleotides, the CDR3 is TGTGCCAGCAGAAAGAGGCTAGCGGGTACCACCGGGGAGCTGTTTTTT. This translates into CASRKRLAGTTGELFF.

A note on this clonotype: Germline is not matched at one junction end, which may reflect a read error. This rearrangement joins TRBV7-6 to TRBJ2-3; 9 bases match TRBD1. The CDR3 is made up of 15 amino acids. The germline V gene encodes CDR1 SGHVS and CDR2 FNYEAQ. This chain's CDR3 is CANSFQQGAEDTQYF. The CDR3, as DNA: TGTGCCAACAGCTTCCAACAGGGGGCGGAAGATACGCAGTATTTT.

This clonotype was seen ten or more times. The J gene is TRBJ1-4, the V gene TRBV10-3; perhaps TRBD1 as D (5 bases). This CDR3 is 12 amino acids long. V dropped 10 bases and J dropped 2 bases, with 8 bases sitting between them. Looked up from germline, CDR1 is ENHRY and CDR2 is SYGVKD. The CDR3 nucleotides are TGTGCCACGACAGATACTAATGAAAAACTGTTTTTT. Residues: CATTDTNEKLFF.

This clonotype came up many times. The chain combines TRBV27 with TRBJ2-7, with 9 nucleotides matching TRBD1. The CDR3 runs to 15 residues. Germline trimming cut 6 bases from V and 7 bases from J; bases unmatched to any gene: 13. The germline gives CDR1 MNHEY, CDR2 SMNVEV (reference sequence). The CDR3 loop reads CASSSQGAPRLEQYF. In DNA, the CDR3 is TGTGCCAGCAGCTCACAGGGGGCGCCGAGGTTGGAGCAGTACTTC.

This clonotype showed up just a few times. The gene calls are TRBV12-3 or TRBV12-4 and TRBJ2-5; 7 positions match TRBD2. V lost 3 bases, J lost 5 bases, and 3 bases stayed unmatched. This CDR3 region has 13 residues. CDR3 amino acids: CASSLAGDETQYF. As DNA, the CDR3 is TGTGCCAGCAGTTTGGCGGGGGACGAGACCCAGTACTTC.

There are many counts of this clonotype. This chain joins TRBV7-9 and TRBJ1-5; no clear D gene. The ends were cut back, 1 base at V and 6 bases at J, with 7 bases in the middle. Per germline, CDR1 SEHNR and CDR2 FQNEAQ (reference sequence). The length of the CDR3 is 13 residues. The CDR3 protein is CASSLDVGQPQHF. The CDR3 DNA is TGTGCCAGCAGCTTAGACGTGGGTCAGCCCCAGCATTTT.

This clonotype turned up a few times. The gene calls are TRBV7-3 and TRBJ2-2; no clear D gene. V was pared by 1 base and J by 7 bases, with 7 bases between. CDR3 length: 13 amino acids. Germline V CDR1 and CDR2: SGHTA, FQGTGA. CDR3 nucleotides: TGTGCCAGCAGCTTAAACTATCGCGGGGAGCTGTTTTTT. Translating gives CASSLNYRGELFF. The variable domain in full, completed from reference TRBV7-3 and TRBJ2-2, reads GAGVSQTPSNKVTEKGKYVELRCDPISGHTALYWYRQSLGQGPEFLIYFQGTGAADDSGLPNDRFFAVRPEGSVSTLKIQRTERGDSAVYLCASSLNYRGELFFGEGSRLTVL.

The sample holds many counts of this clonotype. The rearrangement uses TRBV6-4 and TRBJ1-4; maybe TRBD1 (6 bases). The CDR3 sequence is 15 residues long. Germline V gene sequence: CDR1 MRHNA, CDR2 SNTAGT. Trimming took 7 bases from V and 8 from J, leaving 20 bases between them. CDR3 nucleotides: TGTGCCAGCATAATCCAGGGGAAGGAGAAAGAAAAACTGTTTTTT. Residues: CASIIQGKEKEKLFF.

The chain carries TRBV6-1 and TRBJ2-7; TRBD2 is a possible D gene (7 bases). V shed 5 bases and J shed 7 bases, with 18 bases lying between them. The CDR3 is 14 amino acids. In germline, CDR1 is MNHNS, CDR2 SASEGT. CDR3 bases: TGTGCCAGCAGTCAGGGGACACCCGGGAGGGAGCAGTACTTC. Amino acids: CASSQGTPGREQYF.

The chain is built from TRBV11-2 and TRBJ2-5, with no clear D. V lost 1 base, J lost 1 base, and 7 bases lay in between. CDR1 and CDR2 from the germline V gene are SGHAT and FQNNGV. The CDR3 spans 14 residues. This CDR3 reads CASSLAWGQETQYF. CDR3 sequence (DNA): TGTGCCAGCAGCTTAGCTTGGGGCCAAGAGACCCAGTACTTC.